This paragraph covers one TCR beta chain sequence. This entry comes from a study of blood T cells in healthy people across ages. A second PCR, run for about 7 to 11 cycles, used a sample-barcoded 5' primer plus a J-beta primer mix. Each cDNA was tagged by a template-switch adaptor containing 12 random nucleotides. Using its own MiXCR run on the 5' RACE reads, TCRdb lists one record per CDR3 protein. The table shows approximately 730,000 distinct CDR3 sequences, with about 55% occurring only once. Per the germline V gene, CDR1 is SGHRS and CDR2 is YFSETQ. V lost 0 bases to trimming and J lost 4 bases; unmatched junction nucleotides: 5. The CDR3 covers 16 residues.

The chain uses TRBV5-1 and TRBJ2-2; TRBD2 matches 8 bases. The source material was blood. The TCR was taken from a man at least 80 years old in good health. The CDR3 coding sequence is TGCGCCAGCAGCTTGGCCTTAGCGGGAATCACCGGGGAGCTGTTTTTT. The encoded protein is CASSLALAGITGELFF.